These T cell receptor beta chains were read from a single sample in a study of T cells in Graves' hyperthyroidism and ophthalmopathy. TCRdb ran MiXCR on the multiplex PCR reads and lists one entry per CDR3 protein. Here the sample spans 550,000 to 650,000 distinct CDR3 sequences, 11% to 15% being singletons. The sample was blood. Source of these receptors: a woman in her forties with Graves' hyperthyroidism. Both conserved end residues are trimmed from each CDR3. Each record gives: J gene, V gene, clone size, CDR3 protein. Rows give clone size only sometimes, using once, few, many, or a class for an expanded clone.

TRBJ2-2,TRBV14,many,ASSQLASTTGELF
TRBJ1-1,TRBV20-1,many,SARSSGGTEAF
TRBJ1-4,TRBV28,many,ASSLIYQANEKLF
TRBJ1-1,TRBV12-3/TRBV12-4,many,ASSPQEGITEAF
TRBJ2-3,TRBV7-6,.,ASSLTGSTSTDTQY
TRBJ1-2,TRBV2,many,ASSELTGGYGYT
TRBJ2-5,TRBV9,.,ASSGSGVQETQY
TRBJ2-7,TRBV7-8,many,ASSVVMDEQY
TRBJ2-3,TRBV30,many,AWSVAVTDTQY
TRBJ2-7,TRBV7-8,.,ASTLDTSTYEQY
TRBJ2-1,TRBV30,many,AWEGFGSYNEQF
TRBJ2-3,TRBV7-3,many,ASSLIQGAGDTQY
TRBJ2-5,TRBV7-3,many,ASSSNGGTETQY
TRBJ2-3,TRBV30,.,ACDGPVVDTQY
TRBJ2-1,TRBV20-1,many,SARVLAGAYNEQF
TRBJ2-6,TRBV20-1,few,SADVGISGANVLT
TRBJ1-4,TRBV29-1,few,SVDLITLEKLF
TRBJ2-1,TRBV5-8,many,ASSLVTHSGGEQF
TRBJ2-7,TRBV12-3/TRBV12-4,many,ASSPRGYEQY
TRBJ1-1,TRBV4-2,many,ASSQDGKGDTEAF
TRBJ1-1,TRBV28,few,ASSSLTGPKEEAF
TRBJ2-7,TRBV4-1,few,ASSQFDGATYEQY
TRBJ2-1,TRBV20-1,many,SARPWSYNEQF
TRBJ2-3,TRBV30,many,ASRAQGETDTQY
TRBJ1-1,TRBV18,many,ASSPFQGAYTEAF
TRBJ2-3,TRBV4-1,.,ASSQDATSGRWQY
TRBJ2-2,TRBV11-2,many,ASSLTQGAEGELF
TRBJ1-1,TRBV28,many,ASSLWGNTEAF
TRBJ2-3,TRBV7-9,.,ASSPGTLSTDTQY
TRBJ2-7,TRBV25-1,.,ASSEYMGTDFSYEQY
TRBJ1-1,TRBV29-1,.,SVDGTGGGLGEAF